This T cell receptor beta chain was sequenced in a study of T cells in Graves' hyperthyroidism and ophthalmopathy. Germline CDR1 is MNHEY and CDR2 is SMNVEV (reference sequence). The V and J ends lost 2 bases and 7 bases, in that order; junction bases with no gene match: 10. This CDR3 has 16 residues. What was amplified from RNA transcripts were TCR beta CDR3 regions. The study used the HTBI primer set for a first-round RT-PCR of the TCR CDR3. MiXCR was run by TCRdb on the multiplex PCR reads, yielding one entry per CDR3 protein. The repertoire holds a few hundred thousand distinct CDR3 sequences, with 16% as singletons. This clonotype was counted a few times.

The sequenced sample was blood. V gene TRBV27 combines with J gene TRBJ2-3; 9 bases are shared with TRBD2. This clonotype originated in a woman aged 40 to 50 with Graves' ophthalmopathy. This CDR3 is CASSLGGAGGQNTQYF. CDR3 in DNA: TGTGCCAGCAGTTTAGGAGGAGCGGGAGGACAAAATACGCAGTATTTT.